This TCR beta chain comes out of a study of cytomegalovirus exposure and HLA in healthy donors. Whole-study results and caveats: Researchers reported from a later analysis that most CMV-associated TCR beta chains appeared HLA-restricted. In vitro assays verified that a few CMV-associated chains recognized CMV antigens specifically. Common viral pathogens seemed to be connected with several of the most significant clusters, according to a later analysis.

The PCR employed 60 Vbeta primers together with 13 Jbeta primers. Measured with immunoSEQ multiplex PCR; TCRdb has only the in-frame clones, and not every one. The sample holds 90,000 to 120,000 clones, about 80% seen once. Points on this clone: No antigen is known for it. The sample carries other DNA sequences with the same CDR3.

This CDR3 is 13 amino acids long. CDR1 MDHEN and CDR2 SYDVKM come from the germline V gene. V dropped 10 bases and J dropped 3 bases, with 16 bases sitting between them. Sequenced material: PBMCs. The J gene is TRBJ2-7, the V gene TRBV28; D may be TRBD1 (6 bases). The sequence was obtained from a woman aged 40 to 50 in good health and CMV-seronegative. The CDR3: CAIQGSPLYEQYF. CDR3 bases: TGTGCCATCCAGGGGTCCCCCCTCTACGAGCAGTACTTC.